This T cell receptor beta chain comes out of a study of T cells in Graves' hyperthyroidism and ophthalmopathy. Reasons for excluding patients were uncontrolled infection, other autoimmune disease, pregnancy or lactation. TCR beta CDR3 regions were amplified from RNA. RT-PCR in the first round (using the HTBI primer set) targeted the TCR CDR3. TCRdb called the multiplex PCR reads again in MiXCR, with one record for every CDR3 protein. The table includes approximately 620,000 distinct CDR3 sequences, around 16% detected once. On this clonotype: No antigen is known for it.

General study points: Clonotypes that were expanded in thyroid above 0.001 mostly appeared in blood too.

This CDR3 is built from 17 residues. CDR1 and CDR2 (germline): KGHSH, LQKENI. V was pared by 0 bases and J by 1 base, with 7 bases of the junction left unmatched. The clonotype was recovered from a woman aged 40 to 55 with Graves' ophthalmopathy. V usage is TRBV18 and J usage is TRBJ2-7, with 9 bases identical to TRBD2. Sequencing used blood. The CDR3 sequence: CASSPPGAGGGSYEQYF. CDR3 nucleotide sequence: TGTGCCAGCTCACCACCGGGCGCGGGGGGGGGATCCTACGAGCAGTACTTC.